One T cell receptor beta chain is described in this entry. Combining a sample-barcoded 5' primer with a J-beta primer mix, a second PCR ran for roughly 6 to 11 cycles. TCRdb processed the 5' RACE reads anew with MiXCR; each CDR3 protein has one entry. The sample lists approximately 600,000 distinct CDR3 sequences; under 65% were seen once. The entry originates in a study of blood T cells in healthy people across ages. For every donor, a draw yielded around 10 milliliters of peripheral blood. Germline lookup yields CDR1 SGHTA and CDR2 FQGNSA. Trimming took off 0 bases at V and 1 base at J, with 7 bases between the two ends. CDR3 length equals 15 residues.

The sequencing sample was made of blood. The sequence came from a man aged 60 to 69 in good health. The chain employs TRBV7-2 and TRBJ2-1; no definite D call. CDR3 sequence: CASSLAGWSYNEQFF. The CDR3 DNA follows: TGTGCCAGCAGCTTAGCCGGGTGGTCCTACAATGAGCAGTTCTTC.